The 24 T cell receptor beta chains below come from one sample, sequenced in a study of T cell repertoires in cytomegalovirus infection. TCRdb redid the calling of the reads with MiXCR, one entry per CDR3 protein. Of roughly 630,000 distinct CDR3 sequences listed, 20% to 25% are singletons. What was sequenced was CD8+ T cells from PBMCs. These receptor sequences come from a human donor in good health (CMV status not recorded). Some clones in this sample may be carry-over from other donors' samples.

This clonotype was observed a handful of times. The CDR3 spells CASSYGTGGGYTF. The CDR3 DNA is TGTGCCAGCAGTTACGGTACAGGGGGCGGCTACACCTTC. The chain combines TRBV6-5 with TRBJ1-2, with 9 nucleotides matching TRBD1. In germline, CDR1 is MNHEY, CDR2 SVGAGI. V gave up 2 bases and J gave up 8 bases; unmatched junction bases: 3. CDR3 length equals 13 residues.

This chain uses TRBV5-6 with TRBJ2-1; 7 nucleotides line up with TRBD1. CDR1 and CDR2 from the germline V gene are SGHDT and YYEEEE. The CDR3 contains 14 residues. V lost 6 bases and J lost 9; bases outside the gene matches: 12. In DNA, the CDR3 is TGTGCCAGCAACCCTGGGACAGCGCGTGGTGAGCAGTTCTTC. Translation gives CASNPGTARGEQFF.

V is TRBV19 and J is TRBJ1-2, with 10 bases that match TRBD1. V lost 10 bases, J lost 6 bases, and 11 bases stayed unmatched. Germline CDR1 and CDR2: LNHDA and SQIVND (reference sequence). The CDR3 length is 14 residues. CDR3 coding DNA: TGTGCCACCTTAGACGACAGGGGGCTGGATGGCTACACCTTC. Translating gives CATLDDRGLDGYTF.

This clonotype has more than one count but fewer than ten. The rearrangement uses TRBV20-1 and TRBJ2-2, with 9 bases lining up with TRBD1. The CDR3 totals 14 residues. CDR1 is DFQATT and CDR2 is SNEGSKA in the germline V gene (reference sequence). V trimming: 5 bases; J trimming: 5 bases; junction bases outside the gene matches: 6. The CDR3 loop reads CSARDRAGTGELFF. Here the CDR3 DNA reads TGCAGTGCTCGGGACAGGGCGGGGACCGGGGAGCTGTTTTTT.

For this clonotype: At one end, the junction sequence differs from germline, possibly due to a read error. The chain is built from TRBV7-3 and TRBJ2-5; D gene unclear. The CDR3 runs 16 residues. Germline CDR1 is SGHTA and CDR2 is FQGTGA. The CDR3 DNA reads as TGTGCCAGCAGCTTTTTGGACGACTCGGCAGAAGAGTCCCAGTACTTC. This codes for CASSFLDDSAEESQYF. Complete variable domain (other parts from reference TRBV7-3 and TRBJ2-5): GAGVSQTPSNKVTEKGKYVELRCDPISGHTALYWYRQSLGQGPEFLIYFQGTGAADDSGLPNDRFFAVRPEGSVSTLKIQRTERGDSAVYLCASSFLDDSAEESQYFGPGTRLLVL.

This clonotype was observed a few times. The gene calls are TRBV11-2 and TRBJ2-2; TRBD2 matches 12 bases. The germline CDR1 and CDR2 sequences are SGHAT and FQNNGV. V dropped 5 bases and J dropped 2; count of bases not matched to a gene: 12. The CDR3 sequence is 19 residues long. As DNA, the CDR3 is TGTGCCAGCAGCCCTTGGCGGACTAGCGGGGATACTAACACCGGGGAGCTGTTTTTT. Translation: CASSPWRTSGDTNTGELFF.

V and J are TRBV7-9 and TRBJ1-5; a weak D match, TRBD1 (6 bases). V was cut by 5 bases and J by 2 bases, with 13 bases left in between. CDR1 and CDR2 (germline): SEHNR, FQNEAQ (reference sequence). This CDR3 spans 15 amino acids. The CDR3 DNA reads as TGTGCCAGCAGCGGCGAAGGGGGGCGCAATCAGCCCCAGCATTTT. Translation gives CASSGEGGRNQPQHF.

This clonotype has at least ten counts. The chain uses TRBV6-4 and TRBJ2-7; D might be TRBD1 or TRBD2, each matching 6 bases. V was trimmed by 0 bases and J by 4 bases, leaving 25 bases between them. This CDR3 contains 19 residues. CDR1 is MRHNA and CDR2 is SNTAGT in the germline V gene. In DNA, the CDR3 is TGTGCCAGCAGTGACTCAGACGAGGAGGGCAGGGGTGAACTATACGAGCAGTACGTC. Translated, it gives CASSDSDEEGRGELYEQYV.

This clonotype has just a few counts. The rearrangement links TRBV4-2 to TRBJ1-1; D not certain. This CDR3 comprises 15 residues. CDR1 and CDR2 from the germline V gene are LGHNA and YNFKEQ. V lost 0 bases, J lost 0 bases, and 8 bases lay in between. This chain's CDR3 is CASSQESVMNTEAFF. The CDR3 DNA reads as TGTGCCAGCAGCCAAGAGTCGGTGATGAACACTGAAGCTTTCTTT.

The chain carries TRBV5-6 and TRBJ2-7, with 7 bases identical to TRBD1. The germline V gene encodes CDR1 SGHDT and CDR2 YYEEEE. Trimming took 6 bases from V and 6 from J; bases not matched to a gene: 3. The CDR3 is 11 amino acids. This chain's CDR3 is CASTDRVEQYF. CDR3 coding DNA: TGTGCCAGCACCGACAGGGTCGAGCAGTACTTC.

This clonotype was observed a handful of times. The genes are TRBV29-1 and TRBJ2-1, with 7 bases fitting TRBD1. V lost 8 bases, J lost 1 base, and 5 bases stayed unmatched. The CDR3 covers 13 residues. In germline, CDR1 is SQVTM, CDR2 ANQGSEA. CDR3 nucleotides: TGCAGCCTTGCAGGGGGATCCTACAATGAGCAGTTCTTC. It encodes CSLAGGSYNEQFF.

The chain joins TRBV28 to TRBJ2-3; possibly TRBD2 for D (7 bases). Trimming stripped 4 bases from V and 0 bases from J, with 17 bases between. Per the germline V gene, CDR1 is MDHEN and CDR2 is SYDVKM. The CDR3 loop spans 17 amino acids. In DNA form, the CDR3 reads TGTGCCAGCAGTTGGGGGGGGGGGCACCCTAGCACAGATACGCAGTATTTT. Encoded protein: CASSWGGGHPSTDTQYF.

This clonotype was recorded a few times. J is TRBJ2-2 and V is TRBV6-5; 8 bases fit TRBD1. Germline CDR1 MNHEY, CDR2 SVGAGI. Trimming at V came to 2 bases and at J to 1 base, leaving 0 bases not matched to a gene. The CDR3 sequence is 15 residues long. The CDR3 spells CASSYGTGNTGELFF. The CDR3 region has the DNA TGTGCCAGCAGTTACGGGACAGGGAACACCGGGGAGCTGTTTTTT.

This chain connects TRBV6-5 to TRBJ1-5, with TRBD1 identical over 7 bases. Trimming removed 0 bases from V and 4 bases from J; junction bases left unmatched: 9. The germline gives CDR1 MNHEY, CDR2 SVGAGI. CDR3 length equals 17 residues. CDR3 DNA: TGTGCCAGCAGTTACTCGGGCCACAGGGGTGGAAATCAGCCCCAGCATTTT. It encodes CASSYSGHRGGNQPQHF.

Ten or more counts support this clonotype. The V gene is TRBV4-1, the J gene TRBJ2-1; 10 positions agree with TRBD2. There are 15 residues in the CDR3. In germline, CDR1 is MGHRA, CDR2 YSYEKL. V lost 1 base and J lost 10; bases outside the gene matches: 7. The CDR3 nucleotides read TGCGCCAGCAGCCAAGCGGTAGCGGGGGGTCAGGAGCAGTTCTTC. Translating gives CASSQAVAGGQEQFF.

This clonotype was detected many times. The rearrangement uses TRBV7-8 and TRBJ2-2, with 7 bases lining up with TRBD1. From germline, CDR1 is SGHVS and CDR2 FQNEAQ. This CDR3 region has 16 residues. V shed 5 bases and J 4 bases; nucleotides not matched to a gene: 10. CDR3 amino acids: CASSHTGESFTGELFF. The DNA of the CDR3 is TGTGCCAGCAGCCATACAGGGGAATCATTCACCGGGGAGCTGTTTTTT.

The rearrangement joins TRBV13 to TRBJ2-1; 9 bases are a match to TRBD2. Losses at the gene ends were 5 bases for V and 6 bases for J; bases not matched to a gene: 14. The V gene's germline CDR1 is PRHDT and CDR2 FYEKMQ (reference sequence). The length of the CDR3 is 17 residues. The CDR3 sequence: CASSPNGGGGALNEQFF. CDR3 nucleotides: TGTGCCAGCAGCCCAAACGGGGGCGGGGGGGCCCTCAATGAGCAGTTCTTC. Combining the CDR3 with reference TRBV13 and TRBJ2-1 gives the whole variable domain AAGVIQSPRHLIKEKRETATLKCYPIPRHDTVYWYQQGPGQDPQFLISFYEKMQSDKGSIPDRFSAQQFSDYHSELNMSSLELGDSALYFCASSPNGGGGALNEQFFGPGTRLTVL.

This clonotype was detected a few times. The chain recombines TRBV6-2 or TRBV6-3 with TRBJ1-1; no reliable D call. V dropped 2 bases and J dropped 6 bases, with 7 bases sitting between them. The CDR3 length is 12 residues. Germline values: CDR1 MNHEY, CDR2 SVGEGT. The CDR3 loop reads CASSYPPSEAFF. The CDR3 coding sequence is TGTGCCAGCAGTTACCCCCCTTCTGAAGCTTTCTTT.

Regarding this clonotype: This may arise from a read error, as a much more abundant clone is one base away. The rearrangement links TRBV7-9 to TRBJ2-1; D may be TRBD2 (6 bases). Between the trimmed V and J ends, which lost 10 bases and 7 bases, there was a span of 14 bases. Germline CDR1 and CDR2: SEHNR and FQNEAQ (reference sequence). The CDR3 consists of 12 residues. The CDR3 region has the DNA TGTGCCAACAGAATGGCGGGGAATGAGCAGTTCTTC. This sequence encodes CANRMAGNEQFF.

This clonotype was seen a handful of times. The rearrangement uses TRBV7-6 and TRBJ1-1; D is ambiguous. V lost 2 bases and J 0 bases, leaving 10 bases between the germline ends. Germline lookup yields CDR1 SGHVS and CDR2 FNYEAQ. The CDR3 is made up of 15 amino acids. CDR3 bases: TGTGCCAGCAGCTTAAATTCGATATTGAACACTGAAGCTTTCTTT. It codes for CASSLNSILNTEAFF.

The rearrangement uses TRBV6-6 and TRBJ2-1; D is possibly TRBD2 (6 bases). V lost 6 bases to trimming and J lost 5 bases, with 14 bases between them. Germline V lookup: CDR1 MNHNY, CDR2 SVGAGI (reference sequence). The CDR3 is 14 amino acids. CDR3 protein: CASSVSTGDNEQFF. CDR3 coding DNA: TGTGCCAGCAGCGTCTCAACGGGGGACAATGAGCAGTTCTTC.

This clonotype was seen many times. V usage is TRBV28 and J usage is TRBJ1-3; no firm D call. Germline assignment: CDR1 MDHEN and CDR2 SYDVKM. The CDR3 is 14 residues long. With 6 bases removed from V and 0 bases from J, the gap between germline ends came to 9 bases. CDR3 region: CASRETVSGNTIYF. The CDR3 bases are TGTGCCAGCAGGGAGACGGTCTCTGGAAACACCATATATTTT.

This clonotype was seen only a few times. V and J are TRBV7-6 and TRBJ1-2; the D is unclear. The CDR3 consists of 13 residues. Germline-derived CDR1 and CDR2 are SGHVS and FNYEAQ. Trimming removed 5 bases at V and 8 bases at J, with 15 bases between. The CDR3 reads CASSPGFLQGYTF. The CDR3 coding sequence is TGTGCCAGCAGCCCGGGGTTCTTACAGGGCTACACCTTC.

This chain links TRBV10-3 with TRBJ2-3; D unclear. The CDR3 contains 12 residues. Germline CDR1 is ENHRY and CDR2 is SYGVKD. Trimming left V 7 bases short and J 1 base short, with 6 bases between. The CDR3 loop reads CAINEGTDTQYF. In DNA, the CDR3 is TGTGCCATCAATGAAGGCACAGATACGCAGTATTTT.